The clone carrying this T cell receptor beta chain has at least ten counts. Its specificity is not known. PBMCs came from over 8.5 ml fresh peripheral blood. Researchers took RNA transcripts and amplified the TCR beta CDR3 regions from them. The HTBI primer set drove a first-round RT-PCR of the TCR CDR3. TCRdb called the multiplex PCR reads again in MiXCR, with one record for every CDR3 protein. The sample holds about half a million distinct CDR3 sequences, around 22% seen once. This record comes from a study of T cells in Graves' hyperthyroidism and ophthalmopathy. General observations from the study: Ophthalmopathy was identified by the model a median approximately 6.9 months ahead of onset. Blood also held most thyroid clonotypes expanded beyond 0.001.

The receptor was derived from a woman in her 30s with Graves' ophthalmopathy. Sequenced material: blood.

CDR3 nucleotide sequence: TGTGCCACCGCGGGGGGTGGGAACACTGAAGCTTTCTTT. Amino acids: CATAGGGNTEAFF. The V and J genes are TRBV6-1 and TRBJ1-1; D is possibly TRBD1 (5 bases). Deletions cut 10 bases from V and 1 base from J, with 13 bases between. The length of the CDR3 is 13 residues. The germline V gene encodes CDR1 MNHNS and CDR2 SASEGT.